The 32 T cell receptor beta chains below all came from one sample that was sequenced in a study of T cell repertoires in cytomegalovirus infection. These receptors are not linked to any known antigen. TCRdb ran MiXCR on the reads and lists one entry per CDR3 protein. In the table there are 75,000 to 100,000 distinct CDR3 sequences, roughly 44% of which are singletons. This specimen was CD8+ T cells from cultured PBMCs, taken from culture after CMV antigen stimulation. The origin of the receptors is a human donor in good health (CMV status not recorded). Some clones in this sample may be carry-over from other donors' samples.

This clonotype has just a few counts. J is TRBJ1-1 and V is TRBV4-2, with D maybe TRBD1 (6 bases). CDR1 and CDR2 from the germline V gene are LGHNA and YNFKEQ. With 1 base removed from V and 1 base from J, the gap between germline ends came to 13 bases. The CDR3 runs 16 residues. This CDR3 reads CASSQATRGGNTEAFF. The CDR3 coding sequence is TGTGCCAGCAGCCAAGCAACAAGGGGGGGGAACACTGAAGCTTTCTTT.

The chain joins TRBV19 to TRBJ2-1, with 11 nucleotides matching TRBD2. V gave up 1 base and J gave up 15 bases; unmatched junction bases: 14. The germline V gene has CDR1 LNHDA and CDR2 SQIVND (reference sequence). The CDR3 totals 16 residues. As DNA, the CDR3 is TGTGCCAGTAGTATAGCAAGGGCTAGCGGGAGGCCATACTGGTTCTTC. This translates into CASSIARASGRPYWFF.

This clonotype was seen more than once but under ten times. The chain recombines TRBV12-3 or TRBV12-4 with TRBJ1-1, with 7 bases that match TRBD1. The CDR3 loop spans 11 amino acids. J was trimmed by 8 bases and V by 5 bases; bases with no gene match: 2. CDR3 bases: TGTGCCAGCAGTCAGGACAGGGAAGCTTTCTTT. Translation gives CASSQDREAFF.

This chain joins TRBV12-3 or TRBV12-4 and TRBJ1-1; D is perhaps TRBD1 (6 bases). The CDR3 has 14 residues. V lost 6 bases and J 0 bases, leaving 11 bases between the germline ends. CDR3 protein: CASRPTGMNTEAFF. The CDR3 nucleotides read TGTGCCAGCAGACCGACAGGAATGAACACTGAAGCTTTCTTT.

The gene calls are TRBV12-3 or TRBV12-4 and TRBJ2-1, with D possibly TRBD2 on 5 matching bases. The germline V and J ends were trimmed by 2 bases and 9 bases, with 11 bases remaining between them. The CDR3 has 13 amino acids. CDR3: CASSLSGMGEQFF. In DNA, the CDR3 is TGTGCCAGCAGTTTAAGCGGTATGGGTGAGCAGTTCTTC.

This clonotype was counted ten times or more. V and J are TRBV7-9 and TRBJ2-1; 10 bases match TRBD2. The CDR3 sequence is 15 residues long. After removal of 1 base from V and 8 bases from J, the junction contained 5 bases not matched to a gene. Germline V gives CDR1 SEHNR, CDR2 FQNEAQ (reference sequence). The CDR3 region is CASSLVLAGVDEQFF. The CDR3, as DNA: TGTGCCAGCAGCTTAGTCCTAGCGGGAGTAGATGAGCAGTTCTTC.

The chain joins TRBV10-3 to TRBJ1-2; D is uncertain. This CDR3 comprises 15 residues. The germline CDR1 and CDR2 sequences are ENHRY and SYGVKD. Trimming stripped 0 bases from V and 4 bases from J, with 12 bases between. CDR3 sequence (DNA): TGTGCCATCAGTGAGTCGAATGGCGGCGGCTATGGCTACACCTTC. Protein sequence: CAISESNGGGYGYTF.

The chain couples TRBV6-2 or TRBV6-3 to TRBJ1-2, with D unclear. This CDR3 is 15 amino acids long. V was pared by 4 bases and J by 6 bases, with 18 bases between. Germline-derived CDR1 and CDR2 are MNHEY and SVGEGT. The CDR3 loop reads CASSFPPSERHGYTF. The CDR3 nucleotides are TGTGCCAGCAGTTTCCCCCCCAGTGAACGGCATGGCTACACCTTC.

V gene TRBV7-3 combines with J gene TRBJ2-1; D unclear. The CDR3 consists of 12 residues. V gave up 4 bases and J gave up 8 bases, with 9 bases separating them. Germline CDR1 and CDR2: SGHTA and FQGTGA. The CDR3 reads CASSYSPDEQFF. CDR3 nucleotide sequence: TGTGCCAGCAGCTACTCCCCCGATGAGCAGTTCTTC.

This clonotype showed up just a few times. V is TRBV12-3 or TRBV12-4 and J is TRBJ1-5, with no clear D. The CDR3 loop spans 15 amino acids. The V end was cut by 2 bases, the J end by 4 bases, with 12 bases between. DNA of the CDR3: TGTGCCAGCAGTTTAATTTACTTACCTAATCAGCCCCAGCATTTT. As protein: CASSLIYLPNQPQHF.

This clonotype was detected only once. This chain links TRBV5-5 with TRBJ2-3; no definite D call. Trimming removed 2 bases at V and 0 bases at J, with 10 bases between. The CDR3 consists of 15 residues. Germline V gives CDR1 SGHKS, CDR2 YYEKEE (reference sequence). The CDR3 DNA follows: TGTGCCAGCAGCTTAAGTCACGCTAGCACAGATACGCAGTATTTT. Translating it yields CASSLSHASTDTQYF.

V and J are TRBV4-1 and TRBJ1-1, with 7 nucleotides matching TRBD1. The V segment lost 3 bases and the J segment 1 base; nucleotides outside the gene matches: 5. The CDR3 runs 15 residues. Germline-derived CDR1 and CDR2 are MGHRA and YSYEKL. CDR3 protein: CASSQGGTENTEAFF. DNA of the CDR3: TGCGCCAGCAGCCAGGGTGGGACAGAGAACACTGAAGCTTTCTTT.

As DNA, the CDR3 is TGTGCCAGCAGCTCGGGACGGACCAATCAGCCCCAGCATTTT. Its protein is CASSSGRTNQPQHF. This chain connects TRBV7-6 to TRBJ1-5; maybe TRBD1 (5 bases). Trimming took off 4 bases at V and 3 bases at J, with 10 bases between the two ends. The CDR3 consists of 14 residues. Germline CDR1 reads SGHVS; CDR2 reads FNYEAQ.

This chain uses TRBV12-3 or TRBV12-4 with TRBJ2-7; D might be TRBD2 (5 bases). V lost 10 bases, J lost 2 bases, and 12 bases lay in between. The CDR3 totals 12 residues. CDR3 amino acids: CATSSGTYEQYF. CDR3 nucleotides: TGTGCCACCTCCTCGGGGACCTACGAGCAGTACTTC.

The chain carries TRBV7-2 and TRBJ2-1; the match to TRBD2 covers 11 bases. V lost 2 bases to trimming and J lost 2 bases; unmatched junction nucleotides: 8. Per germline, CDR1 SGHTA and CDR2 FQGNSA. This CDR3 is built from 18 residues. CDR3 sequence (DNA): TGTGCCAGCAGCTTACTAGCGGGGGGCCACGAAACCTACAATGAGCAGTTCTTC. This sequence encodes CASSLLAGGHETYNEQFF.

This rearrangement joins TRBV7-4 to TRBJ2-7; possibly TRBD2 for D (6 bases). V was clipped by 1 base and J by 2 bases, with 9 bases between them. The CDR3 length is 14 residues. Germline loops: CDR1 SGHVT, CDR2 SQSDAQ. CDR3 sequence (DNA): TGTGCCAGCAGCTTAGTCGGGAGTCCCTACGAGCAGTACTTC. Its translation is CASSLVGSPYEQYF. Combining the CDR3 with reference TRBV7-4 and TRBJ2-7 gives the whole variable domain GAGVSQSPRYKVAKRGRDVALRCDSISGHVTLYWYRQTLGQGSEVLTYSQSDAQRDKSGRPSGRFSAERPERSVSTLKIQRTEQGDSAVYLCASSLVGSPYEQYFGPGTRLTVT.

The chain employs TRBV6-2 or TRBV6-3 and TRBJ2-7, with TRBD1 matching 8 bases. Germline V gene lookup returns CDR1 MNHEY and CDR2 SVGEGT. Unmatched junction bases numbered 6, after V lost 5 bases and J lost 0 bases. There are 15 residues in the CDR3. CDR3 sequence (DNA): TGTGCCAGCAGTAGATGGACAGGGAACTCCTACGAGCAGTACTTC. It codes for CASSRWTGNSYEQYF.

V is TRBV7-9 and J is TRBJ1-4; possibly TRBD1 for D (6 bases). V lost 5 bases and J 8 bases, leaving 9 bases between the germline ends. Germline CDR1 and CDR2: SEHNR and FQNEAQ (reference sequence). The CDR3 runs 12 residues. The CDR3 region has the DNA TGTGCCAGCAGCGCGGGACAAGAAAAACTGTTTTTT. This codes for CASSAGQEKLFF.

The table lists this clonotype with a few counts. J is TRBJ2-3 and V is TRBV7-9; 10 bases fit TRBD1. Losses at the gene ends were 2 bases for V and 2 bases for J; bases not matched to a gene: 4. This CDR3 spans 16 amino acids. The germline CDR1 and CDR2 sequences are SEHNR and FQNEAQ (reference sequence). In DNA, the CDR3 is TGTGCCAGCAGCTTAAGGACAGGGGGGAACACAGATACGCAGTATTTT. Translation: CASSLRTGGNTDTQYF. The full variable domain, rest sourced from reference TRBV7-9 and TRBJ2-3, is DTGVSQNPRHKITKRGQNVTFRCDPISEHNRLYWYRQTLGQGPEFLTYFQNEAQLEKSRLLSDRFSAERPKGSFSTLEIQRTEQGDSAMYLCASSLRTGGNTDTQYFGPGTRLTVL.

The chain carries TRBV7-6 and TRBJ2-5; 8 nucleotides match TRBD2. V dropped 4 bases and J dropped 4; count of bases not matched to a gene: 2. This CDR3 region has 13 residues. Germline V CDR1 and CDR2: SGHVS, FNYEAQ. The DNA of the CDR3 is TGTGCCAGCAGCTCTACTAGCGGAGAGACCCAGTACTTC. Protein sequence: CASSSTSGETQYF.

The genes are TRBV11-2 and TRBJ1-2, with 9 bases fitting TRBD1. Germline assignment: CDR1 SGHAT and CDR2 FQNNGV. J lost 2 bases, V lost 6 bases, and 7 bases had no gene match. The CDR3 contains 15 residues. The CDR3 coding sequence is TGTGCCAGCAGACCACCGGGACAGGGAAACTATGGCTACACCTTC. This encodes CASRPPGQGNYGYTF. The complete variable domain, with remaining parts taken from reference TRBV11-2 and TRBJ1-2, reads EAGVAQSPRYKIIEKRQSVAFWCNPISGHATLYWYQQILGQGPKLLIQFQNNGVVDDSQLPKDRFSAERLKGVDSTLKIQPAKLEDSAVYLCASRPPGQGNYGYTFGSGTRLTVV.

The sample holds a few counts of this clonotype. The CDR3 DNA is TGTGCCACCTACCTCGACAGCAAAAACATTCAGTACTTC. Encoded protein: CATYLDSKNIQYF. The J gene is TRBJ2-4, the V gene TRBV6-1; maybe TRBD1 (5 bases). CDR1 and CDR2 (germline): MNHNS, SASEGT. V dropped 10 bases and J dropped 3 bases, with 13 bases sitting between them. The CDR3 runs 13 residues.

The chain links TRBV5-4 to TRBJ2-1, with D perhaps given as TRBD1 or TRBD2 (5 bases each). V lost 3 bases and J lost 2, with 15 bases in between. Germline V CDR1 and CDR2: SGHNT, YYREEE (reference sequence). The CDR3 runs 16 residues. The CDR3 DNA follows: TGTGCCAGCAGCTCCTCCGGGACCCGAGCCTACAATGAGCAGTTCTTC. Translation: CASSSSGTRAYNEQFF.

The V call is TRBV20-1, the J call TRBJ2-1; unclear D gene. Looked up from germline, CDR1 is DFQATT and CDR2 is SNEGSKA (reference sequence). This CDR3 comprises 14 residues. Trimming stripped 6 bases from V and 2 bases from J, with 14 bases between. The chain's CDR3 is CSARRGHAYNEQFF. The CDR3 region has the DNA TGCAGTGCCCGACGAGGCCATGCCTACAATGAGCAGTTCTTC.

This chain joins TRBV30 and TRBJ1-1; TRBD1 agrees at 9 bases. Looked up from germline, CDR1 is GTSNPN and CDR2 is SVGIG (reference sequence). The CDR3 contains 12 residues. With 8 bases clipped from V and 3 bases from J, the junction kept 4 bases outside the gene matches. The DNA for the CDR3 is TGTGCCAGACAGGGGGAAGACACTGAAGCTTTCTTT. It specifies CARQGEDTEAFF.

This clonotype was detected only a few times. The chain combines TRBV2 with TRBJ1-3; a possible D gene is TRBD1 (6 bases). This CDR3 has 15 residues. Looked up from germline, CDR1 is SNHLY and CDR2 is FYNNEI. The germline V and J ends were trimmed by 6 bases and 0 bases, with 12 bases remaining between them. Here the CDR3 reads CASRSGQFSGNTIYF. CDR3 nucleotides: TGTGCCAGCAGATCTGGACAGTTCTCTGGAAACACCATATATTTT.

This clonotype was found a few times. The chain recombines TRBV7-8 with TRBJ2-6, with D perhaps matching TRBD2 (6 bases). The CDR3 is made up of 16 amino acids. V lost 4 bases, J lost 3 bases, and 13 bases lay in between. The V gene's germline CDR1 is SGHVS and CDR2 FQNEAQ. Written as DNA, the CDR3 is TGTGCCAGCAGCTCCCCGGAGGGGATTGGGGCCAACGTCCTGACTTTC. This codes for CASSSPEGIGANVLTF.

The J gene is TRBJ1-2, the V gene TRBV4-1, with D possibly matching TRBD1 (6 bases). CDR1 and CDR2 (germline): MGHRA, YSYEKL. The CDR3 spans 13 residues. V gave up 2 bases and J gave up 7 bases, with 11 bases separating them. CDR3 residues: CASSQQGGAGYTF. CDR3 bases: TGCGCCAGCAGCCAACAAGGGGGGGCTGGCTACACCTTC.

There are a few counts of this clonotype. The chain employs TRBV27 and TRBJ2-7; 7 positions agree with TRBD1. The CDR3 is 15 amino acids. Germline trimming cut 2 bases from V and 0 bases from J; bases unmatched to any gene: 4. The germline V gene encodes CDR1 MNHEY and CDR2 SMNVEV (reference sequence). The chain's CDR3 is CASSLGQASSYEQYF. CDR3 bases: TGTGCCAGCAGTTTAGGACAGGCGAGCTCCTACGAGCAGTACTTC.

This clonotype has only a few counts. The chain has TRBV27 and TRBJ2-7; TRBD2 is a possible D gene (6 bases). The V gene's germline CDR1 is MNHEY and CDR2 SMNVEV (reference sequence). The V end lost 6 bases, the J end lost 3 bases, and 18 bases lay between the germline ends. The CDR3 has 15 residues. The CDR3 nucleotides read TGTGCCAGCAGGGGAACGGGGCGGGGAAACTACGAGCAGTACTTC. Translated, it gives CASRGTGRGNYEQYF.

This clonotype was found a few times. This chain links TRBV27 with TRBJ2-1; TRBD2 agrees at 12 bases. Trimming took 6 bases from V and 7 from J; bases not matched to a gene: 10. Germline V CDR1 and CDR2: MNHEY, SMNVEV (reference sequence). This CDR3 region has 16 residues. CDR3 residues: CASSQILAGGINEQFF. For the CDR3, the DNA is TGTGCCAGCAGCCAAATACTAGCGGGGGGTATAAATGAGCAGTTCTTC.

V and J are TRBV20-1 and TRBJ1-6; D is uncertain. Trimming removed 3 bases at V and 6 bases at J, with 15 bases between. The V gene's germline CDR1 is DFQATT and CDR2 SNEGSKA (reference sequence). This CDR3 has 15 residues. CDR3 DNA: TGCAGTGCTAGGCCGGGCCGGGCTACTAATTCACCCCTCCACTTT. Amino acid sequence: CSARPGRATNSPLHF.